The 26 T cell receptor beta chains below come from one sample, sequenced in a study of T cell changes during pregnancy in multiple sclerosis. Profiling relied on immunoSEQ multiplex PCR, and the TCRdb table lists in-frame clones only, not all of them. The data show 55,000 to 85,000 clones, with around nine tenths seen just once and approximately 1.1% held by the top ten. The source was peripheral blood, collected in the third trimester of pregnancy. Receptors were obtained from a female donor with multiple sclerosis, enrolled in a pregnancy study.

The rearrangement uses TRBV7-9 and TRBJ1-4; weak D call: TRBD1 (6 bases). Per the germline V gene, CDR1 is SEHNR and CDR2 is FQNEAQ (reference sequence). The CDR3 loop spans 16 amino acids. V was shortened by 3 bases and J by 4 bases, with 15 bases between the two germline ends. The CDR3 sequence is CASSFLGGQNNEKLFF. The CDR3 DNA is TGTGCCAGCAGCTTCCTAGGGGGACAAAATAATGAAAAACTGTTTTTT.

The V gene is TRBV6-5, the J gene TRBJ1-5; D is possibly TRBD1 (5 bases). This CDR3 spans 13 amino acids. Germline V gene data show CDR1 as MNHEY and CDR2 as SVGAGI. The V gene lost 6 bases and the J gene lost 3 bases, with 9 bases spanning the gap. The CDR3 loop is CASRRQPNQPQHF. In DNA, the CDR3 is TGTGCCAGCAGGCGACAGCCCAATCAGCCCCAGCATTTT.

CDR3 sequence reads: CASSADSYEQYF. The CDR3 DNA sequence: TGTGCCAGTAGTGCCGACAGCTACGAGCAGTACTTC. V gene TRBV19 combines with J gene TRBJ2-7; TRBD1 might be the D (5 bases). The V and J ends lost 5 bases and 3 bases respectively, with 8 bases between them. Looked up from germline, CDR1 is LNHDA and CDR2 is SQIVND (reference sequence). CDR3 size: 12 residues.

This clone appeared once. CDR3 region: CSVDSGGETQYF. The CDR3 bases are TGCAGCGTTGATTCTGGGGGGGAGACCCAGTACTTC. The rearrangement links TRBV29-1 to TRBJ2-5; tentatively, D is TRBD2 (6 bases). CDR1 SQVTM and CDR2 ANQGSEA come from the germline V gene. The CDR3 loop spans 12 amino acids. The V end lost 3 bases, the J end lost 5 bases, and 10 bases lay between the germline ends. Drawing the rest from reference TRBV29-1 and TRBJ2-5, the complete variable domain is SAVISQKPSRDICQRGTSLTIQCQVDSQVTMMFWYRQQPGQSLTLIATANQGSEATYESGFVIDKFPISRPNLTFSTLTVSNMSPEDSSIYLCSVDSGGETQYFGPGTRLLVL.

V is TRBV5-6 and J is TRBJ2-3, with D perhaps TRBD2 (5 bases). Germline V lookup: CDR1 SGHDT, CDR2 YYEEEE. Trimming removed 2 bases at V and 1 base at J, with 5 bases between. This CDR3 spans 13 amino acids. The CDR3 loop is CASSFSGTDTQYF. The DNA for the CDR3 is TGTGCCAGCAGCTTTAGCGGCACAGATACGCAGTATTTT.

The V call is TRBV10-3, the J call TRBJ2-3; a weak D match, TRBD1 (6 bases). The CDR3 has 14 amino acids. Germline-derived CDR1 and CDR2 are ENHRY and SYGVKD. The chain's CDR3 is CASSGDPPADTQYF. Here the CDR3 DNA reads TGTGCTTCATCAGGGGACCCTCCGGCAGATACGCAGTATTTT.

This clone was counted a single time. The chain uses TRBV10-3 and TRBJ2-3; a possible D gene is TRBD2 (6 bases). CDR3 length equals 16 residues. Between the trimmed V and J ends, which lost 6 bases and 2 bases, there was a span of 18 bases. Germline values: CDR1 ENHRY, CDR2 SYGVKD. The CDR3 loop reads CAIRRGGSGPTDTQYF. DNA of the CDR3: TGTGCCATCAGGAGGGGTGGTAGCGGACCCACAGATACGCAGTATTTT.

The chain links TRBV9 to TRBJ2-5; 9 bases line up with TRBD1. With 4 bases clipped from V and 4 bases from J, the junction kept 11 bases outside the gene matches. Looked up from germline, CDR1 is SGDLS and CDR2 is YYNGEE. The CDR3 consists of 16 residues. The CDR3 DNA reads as TGTGCCAGCAGCCCCAGGGGGACAGGGTTGTTAGAGACCCAGTACTTC. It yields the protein CASSPRGTGLLETQYF.

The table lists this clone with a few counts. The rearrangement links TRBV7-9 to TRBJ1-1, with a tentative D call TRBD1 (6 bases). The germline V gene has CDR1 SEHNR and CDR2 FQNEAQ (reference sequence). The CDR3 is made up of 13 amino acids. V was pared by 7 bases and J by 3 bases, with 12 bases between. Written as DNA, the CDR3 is TGTGCCAGCACCCTAGAGGGGGACACTGAAGCTTTCTTT. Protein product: CASTLEGDTEAFF.

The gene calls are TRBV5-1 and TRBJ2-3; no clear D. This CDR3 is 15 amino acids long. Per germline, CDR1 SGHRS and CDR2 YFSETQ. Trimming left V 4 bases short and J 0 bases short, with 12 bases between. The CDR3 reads CASSPSSTSTDTQYF. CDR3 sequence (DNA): TGCGCCAGCAGCCCCTCCTCGACTAGCACAGATACGCAGTATTTT. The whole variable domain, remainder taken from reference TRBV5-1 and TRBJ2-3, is KAGVTQTPRYLIKTRGQQVTLSCSPISGHRSVSWYQQTPGQGLQFLFEYFSETQRNKGNFPGRFSGRQFSNSRSEMNVSTLELGDSALYLCASSPSSTSTDTQYFGPGTRLTVL.

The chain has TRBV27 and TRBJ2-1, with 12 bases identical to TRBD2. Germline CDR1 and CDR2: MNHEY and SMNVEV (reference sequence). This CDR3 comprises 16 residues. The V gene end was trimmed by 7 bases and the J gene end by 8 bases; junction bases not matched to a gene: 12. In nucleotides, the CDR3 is TGTGCCAGCAAGAATACTCTAGCGGGAGGGGTTTATGAGCAGTTCTTC. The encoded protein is CASKNTLAGGVYEQFF.

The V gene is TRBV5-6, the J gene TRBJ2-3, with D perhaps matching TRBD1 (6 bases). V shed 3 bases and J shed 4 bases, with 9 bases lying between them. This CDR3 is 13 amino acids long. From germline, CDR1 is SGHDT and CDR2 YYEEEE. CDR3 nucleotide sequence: TGTGCCAGCAGCTACAGGGTCTCAGATACGCAGTATTTT. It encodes CASSYRVSDTQYF.

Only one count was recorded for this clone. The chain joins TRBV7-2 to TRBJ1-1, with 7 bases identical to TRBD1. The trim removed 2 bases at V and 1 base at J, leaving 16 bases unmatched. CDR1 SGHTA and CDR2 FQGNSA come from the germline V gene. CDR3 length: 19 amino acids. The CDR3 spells CASSLPPGEGAGGNTEAFF. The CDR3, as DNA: TGTGCCAGCAGCTTACCCCCGGGAGAGGGGGCGGGTGGGAACACTGAAGCTTTCTTT. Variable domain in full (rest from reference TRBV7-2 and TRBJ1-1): GAGVSQSPSNKVTEKGKDVELRCDPISGHTALYWYRQSLGQGLEFLIYFQGNSAPDKSGLPSDRFSAERTGGSVSTLTIQRTQQEDSAVYLCASSLPPGEGAGGNTEAFFGQGTRLTVV.

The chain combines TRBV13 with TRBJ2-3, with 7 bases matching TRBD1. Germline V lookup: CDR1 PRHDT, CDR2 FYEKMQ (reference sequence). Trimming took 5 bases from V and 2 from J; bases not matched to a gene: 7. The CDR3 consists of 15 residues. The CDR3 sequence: CASSTRTGDTDTQYF. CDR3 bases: TGTGCCAGCAGCACCAGGACAGGAGACACAGATACGCAGTATTTT.

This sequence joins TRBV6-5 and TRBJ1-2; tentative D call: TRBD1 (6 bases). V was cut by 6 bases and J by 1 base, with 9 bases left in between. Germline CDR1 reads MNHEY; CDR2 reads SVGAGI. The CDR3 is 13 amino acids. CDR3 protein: CASRGGINYGYTF. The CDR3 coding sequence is TGTGCCAGCAGAGGGGGAATTAACTATGGCTACACCTTC.

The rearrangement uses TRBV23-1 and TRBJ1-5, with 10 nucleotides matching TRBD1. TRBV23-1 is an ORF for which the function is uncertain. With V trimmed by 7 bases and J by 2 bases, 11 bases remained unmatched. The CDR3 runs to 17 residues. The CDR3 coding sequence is TGCGCCAGCACCCTGGGACAGGGGAATGAGGGCAATCAGCCCCAGCATTTT. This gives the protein CASTLGQGNEGNQPQHF.

This CDR3 is CASSEVGGDQPQHF. CDR3 DNA: TGTGCCAGCAGTGAGGTCGGGGGGGATCAGCCCCAGCATTTT. V and J are TRBV2 and TRBJ1-5; possible D gene TRBD1, 5 bases. The V end was cut by 3 bases, the J end by 5 bases, with 11 bases between. This CDR3 spans 14 amino acids. Germline V gene sequence: CDR1 SNHLY, CDR2 FYNNEI.

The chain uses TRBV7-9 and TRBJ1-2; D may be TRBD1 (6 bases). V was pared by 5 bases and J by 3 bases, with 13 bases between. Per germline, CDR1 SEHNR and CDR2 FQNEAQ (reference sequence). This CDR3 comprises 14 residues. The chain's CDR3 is CASSRNRDDYGYTF. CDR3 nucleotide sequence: TGTGCCAGCAGCCGCAACAGGGATGACTATGGCTACACCTTC.

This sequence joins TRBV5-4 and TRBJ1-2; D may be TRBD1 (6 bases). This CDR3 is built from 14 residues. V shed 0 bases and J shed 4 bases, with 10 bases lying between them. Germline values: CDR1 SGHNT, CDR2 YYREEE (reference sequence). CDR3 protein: CASSLDRDLYGYTF. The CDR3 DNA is TGTGCCAGCAGCTTGGACAGGGACCTCTATGGCTACACCTTC. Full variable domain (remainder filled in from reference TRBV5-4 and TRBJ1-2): ETGVTQSPTHLIKTRGQQVTLRCSSQSGHNTVSWYQQALGQGPQFIFQYYREEENGRGNFPPRFSGLQFPNYSSELNVNALELDDSALYLCASSLDRDLYGYTFGSGTRLTVV.

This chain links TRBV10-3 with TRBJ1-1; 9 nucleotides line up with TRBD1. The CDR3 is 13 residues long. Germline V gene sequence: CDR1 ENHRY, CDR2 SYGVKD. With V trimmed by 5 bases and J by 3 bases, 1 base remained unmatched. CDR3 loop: CAISRDRDTEAFF. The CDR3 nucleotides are TGTGCCATCAGTAGGGACAGGGACACTGAAGCTTTCTTT.

CDR3 in amino acids: CASSESGGLPSNEQFF. CDR3 nucleotide sequence: TGTGCCAGCAGTGAAAGTGGGGGACTCCCATCTAATGAGCAGTTCTTC. The V and J genes are TRBV6-1 and TRBJ2-1; perhaps TRBD2 as D (6 bases). The CDR3 covers 16 residues. Germline CDR1 and CDR2: MNHNS and SASEGT. Trimming left V 2 bases short and J 7 bases short, with 18 bases between.

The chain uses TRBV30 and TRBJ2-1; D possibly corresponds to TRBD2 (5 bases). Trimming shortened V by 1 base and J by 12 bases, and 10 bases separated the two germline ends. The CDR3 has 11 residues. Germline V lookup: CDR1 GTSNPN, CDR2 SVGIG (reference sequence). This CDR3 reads CAWSEEAGQFF. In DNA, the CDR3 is TGTGCCTGGAGTGAGGAGGCAGGGCAGTTCTTC. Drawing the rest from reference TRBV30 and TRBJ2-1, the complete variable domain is SQTIHQWPATLVQPVGSPLSLECTVEGTSNPNLYWYRQAAGRGLQLLFYSVGIGQISSEVPQNLSASRPQDRQFILSSKKLLLSDSGFYLCAWSEEAGQFFGPGTRLTVL.

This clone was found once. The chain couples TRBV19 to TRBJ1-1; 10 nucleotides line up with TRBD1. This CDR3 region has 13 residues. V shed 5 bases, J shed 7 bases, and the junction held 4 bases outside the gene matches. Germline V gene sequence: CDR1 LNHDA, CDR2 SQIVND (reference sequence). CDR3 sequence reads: CASSGTGVIEAFF. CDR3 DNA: TGTGCCAGTAGTGGGACAGGGGTTATTGAAGCTTTCTTT.

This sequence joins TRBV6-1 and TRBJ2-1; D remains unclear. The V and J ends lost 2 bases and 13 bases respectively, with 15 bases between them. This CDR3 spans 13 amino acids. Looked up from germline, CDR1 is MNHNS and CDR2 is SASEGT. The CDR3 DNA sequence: TGTGCCAGCAGTGAACCCTCGGAGCGTCGTCAGTTCTTC. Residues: CASSEPSERRQFF.

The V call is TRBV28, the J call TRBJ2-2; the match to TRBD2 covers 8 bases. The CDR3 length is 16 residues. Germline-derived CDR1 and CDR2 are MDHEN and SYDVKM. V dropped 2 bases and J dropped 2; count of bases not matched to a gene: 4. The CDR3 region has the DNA TGTGCCAGCAGTTTAGCTAGCGGGCTAAACACCGGGGAGCTGTTTTTT. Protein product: CASSLASGLNTGELFF.

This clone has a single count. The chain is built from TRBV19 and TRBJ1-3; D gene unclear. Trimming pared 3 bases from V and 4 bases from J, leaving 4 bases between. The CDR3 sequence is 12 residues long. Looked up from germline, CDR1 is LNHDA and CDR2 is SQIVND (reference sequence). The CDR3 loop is CASSIGGNTIYF. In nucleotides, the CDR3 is TGTGCCAGTAGTATCGGGGGAAACACCATATATTTT.